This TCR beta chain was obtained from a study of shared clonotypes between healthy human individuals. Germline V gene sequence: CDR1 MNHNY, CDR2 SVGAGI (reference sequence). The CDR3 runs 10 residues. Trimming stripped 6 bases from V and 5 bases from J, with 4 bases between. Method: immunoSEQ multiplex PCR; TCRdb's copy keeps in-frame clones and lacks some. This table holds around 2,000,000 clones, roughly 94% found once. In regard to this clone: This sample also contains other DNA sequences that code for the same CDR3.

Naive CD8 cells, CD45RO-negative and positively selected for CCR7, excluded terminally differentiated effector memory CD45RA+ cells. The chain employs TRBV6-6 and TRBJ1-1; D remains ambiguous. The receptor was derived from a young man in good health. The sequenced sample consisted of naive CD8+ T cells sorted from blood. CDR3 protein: CASSNTEAFF. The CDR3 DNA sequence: TGTGCCAGCAGCAATACTGAAGCTTTCTTT.